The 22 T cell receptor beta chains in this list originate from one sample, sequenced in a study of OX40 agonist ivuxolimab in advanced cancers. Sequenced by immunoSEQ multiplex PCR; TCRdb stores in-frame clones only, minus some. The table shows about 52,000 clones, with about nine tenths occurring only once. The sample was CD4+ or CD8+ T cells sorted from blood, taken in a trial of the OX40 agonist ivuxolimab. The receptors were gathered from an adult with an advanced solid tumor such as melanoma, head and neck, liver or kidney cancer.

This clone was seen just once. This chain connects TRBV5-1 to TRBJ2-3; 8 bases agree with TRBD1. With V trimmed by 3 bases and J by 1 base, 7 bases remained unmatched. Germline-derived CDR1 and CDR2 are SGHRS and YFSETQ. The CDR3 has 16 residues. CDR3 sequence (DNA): TGCGCCAGCAGCTCCCAAGGACAGGGTGGCACAGATACGCAGTATTTT. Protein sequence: CASSSQGQGGTDTQYF.

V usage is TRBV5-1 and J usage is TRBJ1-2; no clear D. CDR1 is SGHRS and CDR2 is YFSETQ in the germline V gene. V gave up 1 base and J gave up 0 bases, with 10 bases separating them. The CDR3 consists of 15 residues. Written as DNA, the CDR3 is TGCGCCAGCAGCTTGTACGGCAACTCTAACTATGGCTACACCTTC. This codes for CASSLYGNSNYGYTF.

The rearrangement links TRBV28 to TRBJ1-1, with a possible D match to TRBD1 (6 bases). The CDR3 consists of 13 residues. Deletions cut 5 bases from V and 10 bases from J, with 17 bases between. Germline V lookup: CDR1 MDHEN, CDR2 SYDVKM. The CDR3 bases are TGTGCCAGCAGTCCCCCACAGGGTAAGGGAGCTTTCTTT. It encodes CASSPPQGKGAFF.

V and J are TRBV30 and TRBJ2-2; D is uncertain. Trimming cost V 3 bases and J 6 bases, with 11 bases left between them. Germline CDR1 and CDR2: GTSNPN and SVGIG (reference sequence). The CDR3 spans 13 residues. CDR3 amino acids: CAWSLLAPGELFF. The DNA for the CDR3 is TGTGCCTGGAGCCTATTAGCTCCCGGGGAGCTGTTTTTT.

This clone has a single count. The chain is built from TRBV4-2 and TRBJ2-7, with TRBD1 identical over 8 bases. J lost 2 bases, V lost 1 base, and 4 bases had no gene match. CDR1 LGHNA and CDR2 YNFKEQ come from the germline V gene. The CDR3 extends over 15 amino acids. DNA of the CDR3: TGTGCCAGCAGCCAAGGGTCGACAGGGGCCTACGAGCAGTACTTC. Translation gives CASSQGSTGAYEQYF.

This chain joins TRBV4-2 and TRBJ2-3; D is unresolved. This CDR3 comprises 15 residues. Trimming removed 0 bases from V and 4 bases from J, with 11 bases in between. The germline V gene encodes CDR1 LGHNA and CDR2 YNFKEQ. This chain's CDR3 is CASSQDQTGPDTQYF. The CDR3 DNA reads TGTGCCAGCAGCCAAGATCAAACCGGACCAGATACGCAGTATTTT.

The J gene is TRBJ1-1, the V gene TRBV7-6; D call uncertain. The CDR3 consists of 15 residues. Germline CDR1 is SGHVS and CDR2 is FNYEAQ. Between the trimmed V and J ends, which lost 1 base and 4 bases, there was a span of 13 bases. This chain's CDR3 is CASSLGSGVPTEAFF. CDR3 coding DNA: TGTGCCAGCAGCTTAGGGTCTGGGGTCCCCACTGAAGCTTTCTTT.

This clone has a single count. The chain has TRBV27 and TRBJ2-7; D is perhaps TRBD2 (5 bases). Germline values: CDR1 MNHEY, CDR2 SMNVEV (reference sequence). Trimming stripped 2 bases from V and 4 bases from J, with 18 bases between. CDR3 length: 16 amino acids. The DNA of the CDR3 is TGTGCCAGCAGTTTACTAGGGCCGGGAACTGTTTACGAGCAGTACTTC. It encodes CASSLLGPGTVYEQYF.

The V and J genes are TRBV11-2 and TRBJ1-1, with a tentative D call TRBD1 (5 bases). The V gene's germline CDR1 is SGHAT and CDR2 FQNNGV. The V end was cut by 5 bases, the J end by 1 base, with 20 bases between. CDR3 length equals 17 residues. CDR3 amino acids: CASSPFSPYTGNTEAFF. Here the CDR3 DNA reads TGTGCCAGCAGCCCATTTAGCCCCTACACAGGGAACACTGAAGCTTTCTTT.

CDR3 protein: CASSYSEAGETQYF. CDR3 sequence (DNA): TGTGCCAGCAGTTACTCGGAAGCGGGTGAGACCCAGTACTTC. The chain couples TRBV6-6 to TRBJ2-5; possible D gene TRBD2, 6 bases. This CDR3 contains 14 residues. V gave up 0 bases and J gave up 5 bases, with 10 bases separating them. Germline loops: CDR1 MNHNY, CDR2 SVGAGI (reference sequence).

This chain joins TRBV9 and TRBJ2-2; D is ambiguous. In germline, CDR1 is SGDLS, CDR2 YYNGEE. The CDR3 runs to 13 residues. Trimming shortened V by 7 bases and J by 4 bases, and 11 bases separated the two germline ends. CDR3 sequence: CASRQVGTGELFF. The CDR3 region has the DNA TGTGCCAGCCGGCAGGTTGGCACCGGGGAGCTGTTTTTT.

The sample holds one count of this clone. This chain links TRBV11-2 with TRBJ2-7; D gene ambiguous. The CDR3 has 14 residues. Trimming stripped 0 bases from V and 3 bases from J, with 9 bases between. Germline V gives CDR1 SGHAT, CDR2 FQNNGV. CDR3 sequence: CASSLDPGSYEQYF. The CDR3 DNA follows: TGTGCCAGCAGCTTAGATCCGGGCAGCTACGAGCAGTACTTC.

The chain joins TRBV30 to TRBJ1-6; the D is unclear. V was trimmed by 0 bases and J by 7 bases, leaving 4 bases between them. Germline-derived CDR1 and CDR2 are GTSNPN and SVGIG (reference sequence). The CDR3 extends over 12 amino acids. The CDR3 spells CAWSVGNSPLHF. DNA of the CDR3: TGTGCCTGGAGTGTGGGCAATTCACCCCTCCACTTT.

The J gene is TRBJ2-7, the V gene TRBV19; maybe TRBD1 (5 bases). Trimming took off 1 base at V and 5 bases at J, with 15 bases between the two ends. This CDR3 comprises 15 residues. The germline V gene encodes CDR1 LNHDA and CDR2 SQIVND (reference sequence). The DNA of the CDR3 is TGTGCCAGTAGTATAGGACAGACGGGCTTGGACGAGCAGTACTTC. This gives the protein CASSIGQTGLDEQYF.

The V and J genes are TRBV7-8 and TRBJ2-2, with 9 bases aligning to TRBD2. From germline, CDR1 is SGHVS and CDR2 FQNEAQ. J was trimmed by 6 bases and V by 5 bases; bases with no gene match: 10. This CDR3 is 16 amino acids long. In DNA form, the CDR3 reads TGTGCCAGCAGCAAGAGGGCTAGCGGGATGGCCGGGGAGCTGTTTTTT. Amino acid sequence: CASSKRASGMAGELFF. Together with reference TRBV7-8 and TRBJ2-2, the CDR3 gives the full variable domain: GAGVSQSPRYKVAKRGQDVALRCDPISGHVSLFWYQQALGQGPEFLTYFQNEAQLDKSGLPSDRFFAERPEGSVSTLKIQRTQQEDSAVYLCASSKRASGMAGELFFGEGSRLTVL.

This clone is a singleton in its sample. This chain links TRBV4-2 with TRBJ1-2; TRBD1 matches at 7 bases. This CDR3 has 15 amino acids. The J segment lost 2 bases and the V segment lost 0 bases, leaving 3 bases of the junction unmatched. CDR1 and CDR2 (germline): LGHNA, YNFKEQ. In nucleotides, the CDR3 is TGTGCCAGCAGCCAAGAAAACAGGGGAAACTATGGCTACACCTTC. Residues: CASSQENRGNYGYTF.

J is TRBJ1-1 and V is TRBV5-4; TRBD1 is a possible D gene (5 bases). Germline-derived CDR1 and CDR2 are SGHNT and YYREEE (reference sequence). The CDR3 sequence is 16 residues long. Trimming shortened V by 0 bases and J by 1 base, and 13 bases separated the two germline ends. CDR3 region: CASSLDTGATNTEAFF. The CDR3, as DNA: TGTGCCAGCAGCTTGGATACCGGGGCGACGAACACTGAAGCTTTCTTT.

The CDR3 here is CASSQNRDRVNGYTF. CDR3 sequence (DNA): TGCGCCAGCAGCCAAAACCGGGACAGGGTAAATGGCTACACCTTC. V usage is TRBV4-3 and J usage is TRBJ1-2; 9 bases agree with TRBD1. The CDR3 has 15 residues. The germline gives CDR1 LGHNA, CDR2 YSLEER. With V trimmed by 2 bases and J by 6 bases, 7 bases remained unmatched.

The CDR3 spells CASSLGTGSGDGYTF. The CDR3 DNA follows: TGTGCCAGCAGCTTGGGGACGGGCAGCGGGGATGGCTACACCTTC. The chain employs TRBV7-3 and TRBJ1-2; tentatively, D is TRBD1 (5 bases). Germline values: CDR1 SGHTA, CDR2 FQGTGA. The CDR3 contains 15 residues. V was cut by 3 bases and J by 6 bases, with 17 bases left in between.

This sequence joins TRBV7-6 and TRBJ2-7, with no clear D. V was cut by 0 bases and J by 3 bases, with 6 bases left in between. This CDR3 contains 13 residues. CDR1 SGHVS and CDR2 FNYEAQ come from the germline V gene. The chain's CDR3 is CASSLALGYEQYF. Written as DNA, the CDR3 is TGTGCCAGCAGCTTAGCGCTGGGCTACGAGCAGTACTTC.

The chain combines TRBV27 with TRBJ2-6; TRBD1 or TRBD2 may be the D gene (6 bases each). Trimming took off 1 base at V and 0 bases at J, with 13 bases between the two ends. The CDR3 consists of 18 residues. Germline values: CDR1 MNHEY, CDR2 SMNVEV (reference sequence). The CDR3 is CASSLWGAGSSGANVLTF. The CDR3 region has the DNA TGTGCCAGCAGTTTATGGGGGGCAGGGAGCTCTGGGGCCAACGTCCTGACTTTC.

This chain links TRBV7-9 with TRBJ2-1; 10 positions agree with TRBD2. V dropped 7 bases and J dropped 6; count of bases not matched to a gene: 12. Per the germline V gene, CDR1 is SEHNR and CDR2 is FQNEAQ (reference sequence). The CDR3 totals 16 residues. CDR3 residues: CASTLLTSGDVNEQFF. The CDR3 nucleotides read TGTGCCAGCACCCTCCTAACTAGCGGGGACGTCAATGAGCAGTTCTTC.